A selection of T cell receptor beta chains follows, all from one sample in a study of CD8+CD57+ T cells in acquired aplastic anemia. TCRdb re-called the reads with MiXCR, one entry per CDR3 protein. In the table there are around 200,000 distinct CDR3 sequences, around 48% of which are singletons. Sequenced input: sorted CD4+, CD8+, or CD8+CD57+ T cells (not recorded which) from PBMCs. Receptors originate from a human donor with aplastic anemia. The CDR3 runs from the conserved cysteine through the conserved F or W. The order of the fields is clone size, J gene, D gene, V gene, CDR3 protein, CDR3 DNA. A D gene is named only where the DNA matches it firmly. Size values are once, few and many counts, or a class for expanded clones, and some rows have none.

-,TRBJ2-1,-,TRBV27,CASTSQGEEQFF,TGTGCCAGCACCTCCCAGGGCGAAGAGCAGTTCTTC
-,TRBJ2-7,TRBD1,TRBV5-1,CASSLNPTGVSEQYF,TGCGCCAGCAGCTTGAACCCGACAGGGGTGAGCGAGCAGTACTTC
many,TRBJ2-2,-,TRBV20-1,CSARKDGIRNTGELFF,TGCAGTGCTAGAAAGGACGGAATTAGGAACACCGGGGAGCTGTTTTTT
many,TRBJ1-1,-,TRBV20-1,CSATEYGAEAFF,TGCAGTGCTACTGAGTACGGGGCTGAAGCTTTCTTT
many,TRBJ2-6,TRBD1,TRBV7-9,CASSSPGQGSSGANVLTF,TGTGCCAGCAGTTCCCCGGGACAGGGGAGCTCTGGGGCCAACGTCCTGACTTTC
-,TRBJ2-7,-,TRBV10-3,CAISEGEPPEQYF,TGTGCCATCAGTGAGGGGGAGCCCCCCGAGCAGTACTTC
-,TRBJ2-3,-,TRBV15,CATSIGREGTDAQYF,TGTGCCACCAGCATCGGGCGGGAAGGGACAGATGCGCAGTATTTT
few,TRBJ1-1,TRBD1,TRBV11-2,CASSSPAPRRGLATEAFF,TGTGCCAGCAGCTCCCCCGCCCCCCGCAGGGGGCTGGCCACTGAAGCTTTCTTT
-,TRBJ2-5,-,TRBV2,CASSDPGVSEETQYF,TGTGCCAGCAGTGATCCCGGGGTGTCAGAAGAGACCCAGTACTTC
-,TRBJ1-6,-,TRBV7-3,CASSLTDRSPLHF,TGTGCCAGCAGCTTAACAGACAGGTCACCCCTCCACTTT
-,TRBJ2-7,TRBD2,TRBV10-1,CASSETSAYEQYF,TGCGCCAGCAGTGAAACTAGCGCCTACGAGCAGTACTTC
many,TRBJ2-6,-,TRBV19,CASSMAGLEANVLTF,TGTGCCAGTAGTATGGCGGGGCTAGAGGCCAACGTCCTGACTTTC
-,TRBJ1-6,-,TRBV10-3,CAISDGGWALHF,TGTGCCATCAGTGACGGGGGGTGGGCCCTCCACTTT
many,TRBJ1-1,-,TRBV9,CASSLLGSGTEAFF,TGTGCCAGCAGCCTGCTGGGGTCGGGGACTGAAGCTTTCTTT
-,TRBJ2-2,-,TRBV2,CASSAGGGAVATGELFF,TGTGCCAGCAGTGCAGGGGGGGGGGCTGTTGCCACCGGGGAGCTGTTTTTT
-,TRBJ2-7,-,TRBV5-6,CASSELADSYEQYF,TGTGCCAGCAGTGAATTGGCAGACTCCTACGAGCAGTACTTC
many,TRBJ1-2,TRBD1,TRBV20-1,CSAAGTGGILGGYGYTF,TGCAGTGCGGCCGGGACAGGGGGGATACTCGGAGGGTATGGCTACACCTTC
few,TRBJ2-7,-,TRBV29-1,CSVVFFSGQREQYF,TGCAGCGTTGTTTTCTTTTCGGGGCAGAGGGAGCAGTACTTC
-,TRBJ2-7,TRBD1,TRBV10-3,CAISTPGQASYEQYF,TGTGCCATCAGTACCCCGGGACAGGCCTCCTACGAGCAGTACTTC
-,TRBJ2-7,TRBD2,TRBV4-3,CASSPGLAGVEQYF,TGCGCCAGCAGCCCGGGACTAGCGGGAGTCGAGCAGTACTTC
-,TRBJ2-7,-,TRBV29-1,CSSPTGGPSYEQYF,TGCAGCAGTCCGACCGGGGGTCCATCCTACGAGCAGTACTTC
-,TRBJ2-5,-,TRBV20-1,CSARGGRGSIQETQYF,TGCAGTGCTAGAGGAGGACGGGGATCGATCCAAGAGACCCAGTACTTC
-,TRBJ1-5,-,TRBV2,CASSETGLGNQPQHF,TGTGCCAGCAGCGAAACAGGTCTCGGCAATCAGCCCCAGCATTTT
-,TRBJ2-1,TRBD2,TRBV29-1,CSVELAGALNEQFF,TGCAGCGTCGAACTAGCGGGAGCGTTAAATGAGCAGTTCTTC
-,TRBJ2-5,TRBD1,TRBV7-9,CASSSRTGNHETQYF,TGTGCCAGCAGCTCCCGGACAGGGAACCATGAGACCCAGTACTTC
many,TRBJ2-7,-,TRBV10-3,CAISPLSGQSSYEQYF,TGTGCCATCTCACCATTATCAGGCCAAAGCTCCTACGAGCAGTACTTC
-,TRBJ1-1,-,TRBV9,CASSETASGTEAFF,TGTGCCAGCAGCGAAACCGCGTCGGGTACTGAAGCTTTCTTT
many,TRBJ2-7,-,TRBV6-1,CASSIYEQYF,TGTGCCAGCAGTATCTACGAGCAGTACTTC
-,TRBJ1-2,TRBD1,TRBV19,CASSVGTGTYGYTF,TGTGCCAGTAGTGTTGGGACAGGGACCTATGGCTACACCTTC
many,TRBJ1-1,-,TRBV7-2,CASSLEWGAAFF,TGTGCCAGCAGCTTGGAGTGGGGGGCAGCTTTCTTT
few,TRBJ1-2,-,TRBV2,CASKQGGYTF,TGTGCCAGCAAGCAAGGCGGCTACACCTTC
-,TRBJ2-7,-,TRBV2,CASIRTLASYEQYF,TGTGCCAGCATCCGGACGCTCGCCTCCTACGAGCAGTACTTC
many,TRBJ2-5,-,TRBV2,CASRIRYGAIETQYF,TGTGCCAGCAGGATTCGGTACGGTGCGATAGAGACCCAGTACTTC
few,TRBJ2-7,-,TRBV29-1,CSVSRQETYEQYF,TGCAGCGTTTCCCGACAGGAGACCTACGAGCAGTACTTC
-,TRBJ1-5,-,TRBV9,CASSHAEGSQPQHF,TGTGCCAGCAGTCATGCTGAGGGGAGTCAGCCCCAGCATTTT
-,TRBJ2-1,-,TRBV10-3,CAISESAGPSNEQFF,TGTGCCATCAGTGAGTCGGCGGGACCTTCCAATGAGCAGTTCTTC
many,TRBJ1-2,-,TRBV3-1,CASSLDRLDGYTF,TGTGCCAGCAGCCTAGACAGACTTGATGGCTACACCTTC
-,TRBJ1-6,-,TRBV20-1,CSARDPTYNSPLHF,TGCAGTGCTAGAGACCCAACCTATAATTCACCCCTCCACTTT
many,TRBJ1-1,-,TRBV6-5,CASSYRRATEAFF,TGTGCCAGCAGTTACCGGAGGGCCACTGAAGCTTTCTTT
-,TRBJ2-7,-,TRBV19,CASSTGTLNYEQYF,TGTGCCAGTAGTACCGGGACACTGAACTACGAGCAGTACTTC
-,TRBJ1-5,-,TRBV2,CASSDVGSNQPQHF,TGTGCCAGCAGTGATGTCGGAAGCAATCAGCCCCAGCATTTT
-,TRBJ2-2,TRBD1,TRBV11-2,CASSIDRQGDTGELFF,TGTGCCAGCAGCATTGACAGACAGGGGGACACCGGGGAGCTGTTTTTT
-,TRBJ1-2,TRBD1,TRBV3-1,CASSPGTGLFHSYGYTF,TGTGCCAGCAGCCCCGGGACAGGGCTTTTCCACTCCTATGGCTACACCTTC
many,TRBJ2-7,-,TRBV30,CAWNNPTLPYEQYF,TGTGCCTGGAACAACCCAACCCTCCCCTACGAGCAGTACTTC
-,TRBJ2-7,TRBD1,TRBV2,CASSPGTGSLEQYF,TGTGCCAGCAGTCCTGGGACAGGGTCCCTCGAGCAGTACTTC
-,TRBJ2-5,-,TRBV20-1,CSASRAGREETQYF,TGCAGTGCGAGTAGGGCTGGGCGTGAGGAGACCCAGTACTTC
-,TRBJ1-1,-,TRBV10-2,CASSDWQGGTEAFF,TGCGCCAGCAGTGACTGGCAGGGAGGGACTGAAGCTTTCTTT
-,TRBJ2-5,-,TRBV19,CASSIRRDQETQYF,TGTGCCAGTAGTATACGCAGGGACCAAGAGACCCAGTACTTC
many,TRBJ1-2,-,TRBV7-2,CASSTGQSNYGYTF,TGTGCCAGCAGCACTGGACAGTCAAACTATGGCTACACCTTC
-,TRBJ2-5,-,TRBV20-1,CSASPGETQYF,TGCAGTGCTAGTCCTGGGGAGACCCAGTACTTC
many,TRBJ2-7,TRBD2,TRBV20-1,CSARVPGLAVEQYF,TGCAGTGCTAGAGTTCCGGGACTAGCGGTCGAGCAGTACTTC
-,TRBJ1-4,-,TRBV24-1,CATSGKGNEKLFF,TGTGCCACCTCGGGGAAGGGAAATGAAAAACTGTTTTTT
-,TRBJ2-7,TRBD2,TRBV2,CASSAVLAGVDEQYF,TGTGCCAGCAGCGCGGTTCTAGCGGGAGTCGACGAGCAGTACTTC
-,TRBJ1-4,-,TRBV2,CASSDWTSNEKLFF,TGTGCCAGCAGCGATTGGACTAGCAATGAAAAACTGTTTTTT
many,TRBJ2-1,TRBD2,TRBV7-6,CASSLGGGGGEQFF,TGTGCCAGCAGCTTAGGGGGGGGTGGGGGTGAGCAGTTCTTC
-,TRBJ1-6,TRBD1,TRBV10-2,CASSPGQGYYNSPLHF,TGCGCCAGCAGTCCGGGACAGGGGTATTATAATTCACCCCTCCACTTT
once,TRBJ2-2,TRBD2,TRBV25-1,CASSDRSGRTYGELSF,TGTGCCAGCAGTGACCGTAGCGGGAGAACCTACGGGGAGCTGTCCTTT
-,TRBJ2-2,TRBD1,TRBV29-1,CSVGQGTTGELFF,TGCAGCGTCGGACAGGGTACAACCGGGGAGCTGTTTTTT
few,TRBJ1-1,-,TRBV20-1,CSARLGHTEAFF,TGCAGTGCTAGGCTCGGACATACGGAAGCTTTCTTT
-,TRBJ2-5,-,TRBV10-2,CASSERDNQETQYF,TGCGCCAGCAGTGAGAGGGACAACCAAGAGACCCAGTACTTC